This T cell receptor (beta chain) was documented in a study of PD-1 blockade in classical Hodgkin lymphoma. As for time point: cycle 4 day 1 (C4D1), after six to seven weeks of nivolumab. After autologous stem cell transplantation all patients relapsed, and prior brentuximab vedotin exposure differed between cohorts. Comment on this clone: What it binds is unknown.

General study points: Newly diagnosed patients reportedly had lower baseline TCR diversity than healthy donors. CD4+ TCR diversity, unlike CD8+, climbed significantly by C4D1. Patients excluded were those beginning nivolumab under 1 year after ASCT. The baseline diversity of complete responders showed similarity to that of newly diagnosed patients.

Sequenced by immunoSEQ multiplex PCR; TCRdb stores in-frame clones only, minus some. The data contain 50,000 to 65,000 clones, 70% to 90% of them singletons. The J segment lost 4 bases and the V segment lost 3 bases, leaving 2 bases of the junction unmatched. The CDR3 spans 15 residues. Germline loops: CDR1 SGHAT, CDR2 FQNNGV. The chain links TRBV11-2 to TRBJ2-1; 11 bases are a match to TRBD2. The input for sequencing was peripheral blood mononuclear cells (PBMCs), taken before the fourth cycle of nivolumab. The TCR originated in a human donor with classical Hodgkin lymphoma. The CDR3 DNA reads as TGTGCCAGCAGCTTTAGCGGGGGGGATTACAATGAGCAGTTCTTC. Protein: CASSFSGGDYNEQFF.